This T cell receptor (beta chain) was sequenced during a study of cytomegalovirus exposure and HLA in healthy donors. Study-level results: The study labeled approximately 150 TCR beta chains cytomegalovirus-associated. Some public TCRs appeared in many individuals, while most sequences were rare. Near-uniform donor sequencing depth was presumed by presence/absence analyses. Clonal expansion, a later analysis showed, was greater in HLA-associated TCR beta chains than in equally common others.

Per germline, CDR1 LNHDA and CDR2 SQIVND (reference sequence). The CDR3 covers 15 residues. Trimming pared 7 bases from V and 3 bases from J, leaving 18 bases between. PCR used 60 Vbeta primers and 13 Jbeta primers. Only in-frame clones appear in the TCRdb table, and some are missing; sequencing was by immunoSEQ multiplex PCR. This sample has roughly 240,000 clones, with just under 80% found just once. With regard to this clone: Its cognate antigen is unknown.

The specimen was PBMCs. This receptor was taken from a boy younger than 18 in good health and CMV-seronegative. This chain uses TRBV19 with TRBJ1-1; no firm D call. CDR3 amino acids: CASKPPPSDYTEAFF. The DNA for the CDR3 is TGTGCCAGTAAGCCCCCCCCGTCGGACTACACTGAAGCTTTCTTT.